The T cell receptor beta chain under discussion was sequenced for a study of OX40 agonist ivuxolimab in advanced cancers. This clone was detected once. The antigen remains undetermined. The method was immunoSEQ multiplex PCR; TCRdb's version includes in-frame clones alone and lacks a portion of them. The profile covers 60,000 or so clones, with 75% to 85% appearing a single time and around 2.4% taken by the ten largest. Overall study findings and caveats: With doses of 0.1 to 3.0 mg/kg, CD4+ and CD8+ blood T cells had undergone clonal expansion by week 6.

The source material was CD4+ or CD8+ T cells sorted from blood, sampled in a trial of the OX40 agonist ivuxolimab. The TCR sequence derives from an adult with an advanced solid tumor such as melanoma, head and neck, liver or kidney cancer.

For the CDR3, the DNA is TGCGCCAGCAGCAGAACTAGCGGGGGGGCGCAGTTCTTC. Translating gives CASSRTSGGAQFF. V gene TRBV5-1 combines with J gene TRBJ2-1, with 13 bases identical to TRBD2. V lost 4 bases and J lost 12; bases outside the gene matches: 4. Germline V gene sequence: CDR1 SGHRS, CDR2 YFSETQ. CDR3 length: 13 residues.